A single sample gave rise to the 17 T cell receptor beta chains below, sequenced in a study of OX40 agonist ivuxolimab in advanced cancers. Receptor libraries were prepared by the immunoSEQ multiplex PCR assay. This immuneACCESS table, as held by TCRdb, lists in-frame sequences with V and J called but not all clones. Of the missing ones, under half trace to an unresolved V gene in checked studies; the others have no known cause. Present in this sample are about 140,000 clones, approximately 90% of which were seen just once. The ten biggest clones cover 0.95% to 1.4% of the sample. Material: CD4+ or CD8+ T cells sorted from blood, obtained in a trial of the OX40 agonist ivuxolimab. The source is an adult with an advanced solid tumor such as melanoma, head and neck, liver or kidney cancer.

V gene TRBV9 combines with J gene TRBJ1-5, with 8 bases fitting TRBD1. Per germline, CDR1 SGDLS and CDR2 YYNGEE. The CDR3 loop spans 15 amino acids. Trimming took 0 bases from V and 6 from J; bases not matched to a gene: 5. CDR3 amino acids: CASSVDPTGAQPQHF. DNA of the CDR3: TGTGCCAGCAGCGTAGACCCGACAGGGGCTCAGCCCCAGCATTTT.

The V and J genes are TRBV28 and TRBJ1-2; D remains ambiguous. Germline CDR1 and CDR2: MDHEN and SYDVKM. The CDR3 sequence is 13 residues long. Trimming pared 8 bases from V and 4 bases from J, leaving 14 bases between. The CDR3 protein is CASRPSGAYGYTF. The CDR3 nucleotides are TGTGCCAGCCGCCCTTCAGGCGCCTATGGCTACACCTTC.

This chain links TRBV7-2 with TRBJ2-7, with 14 bases lining up with TRBD2. V trimming: 5 bases; J trimming: 7 bases; junction bases outside the gene matches: 7. Germline CDR1 reads SGHTA; CDR2 reads FQGNSA. The CDR3 runs 15 residues. CDR3 in amino acids: CASSQLGLAGVEQYF. The CDR3 bases are TGTGCCAGCAGCCAATTGGGACTAGCGGGAGTTGAGCAGTACTTC. The full variable domain, in which reference TRBV7-2 and TRBJ2-7 provide the parts outside the CDR3, is GAGVSQSPSNKVTEKGKDVELRCDPISGHTALYWYRQSLGQGLEFLIYFQGNSAPDKSGLPSDRFSAERTGGSVSTLTIQRTQQEDSAVYLCASSQLGLAGVEQYFGPGTRLTVT.

The J gene is TRBJ2-2, the V gene TRBV5-1, with D possibly called TRBD1 or TRBD2 (6 bases each). Trimming took 10 bases from V and 3 from J, leaving 16 bases between them. The CDR3 contains 14 residues. Germline CDR1 and CDR2: SGHRS and YFSETQ. The CDR3 loop is CAHREAPDTGELFF. CDR3 coding DNA: TGCGCCCACAGGGAGGCGCCTGACACCGGGGAGCTGTTTTTT.

The CDR3: CASSYSRGSYNEQFF. The CDR3 DNA reads TGTGCCAGCAGTTACTCACGGGGCTCCTACAATGAGCAGTTCTTC. The chain employs TRBV6-6 and TRBJ2-1; tentatively, D is TRBD2 (5 bases). The ends were cut back, 0 bases at V and 0 bases at J, with 6 bases in the middle. CDR1 and CDR2 (germline): MNHNY, SVGAGI (reference sequence). The CDR3 spans 15 residues.

V gene TRBV2 combines with J gene TRBJ2-1; TRBD1 agrees at 10 bases. Looked up from germline, CDR1 is SNHLY and CDR2 is FYNNEI. The CDR3 length is 17 residues. V was clipped by 8 bases and J by 8 bases; unmatched bases: 18. The CDR3 DNA reads TGTGCCAGCCCCCTAAACCCCGGGACAGGGGAGGGATATGAGCAGTTCTTC. Protein: CASPLNPGTGEGYEQFF.

This sequence joins TRBV18 and TRBJ2-7; D ambiguous. CDR1 KGHSH and CDR2 LQKENI come from the germline V gene. This CDR3 spans 14 amino acids. The germline V and J ends were trimmed by 2 bases and 2 bases, with 10 bases remaining between them. CDR3 bases: TGTGCCAGCTCACCAGGGCGGACCGCCTACGAGCAGTACTTC. Translating it yields CASSPGRTAYEQYF.

The chain has TRBV20-1 and TRBJ2-5; unclear D gene. The V gene lost 6 bases and the J gene lost 2 bases, with 1 base spanning the gap. This CDR3 region has 9 residues. From germline, CDR1 is DFQATT and CDR2 SNEGSKA (reference sequence). CDR3 amino acids: CSAQETQYF. As DNA, the CDR3 is TGCAGTGCGCAAGAGACCCAGTACTTC.

The V and J genes are TRBV5-4 and TRBJ2-5, with 9 bases identical to TRBD2. The V segment lost 2 bases and the J segment 5 bases; nucleotides outside the gene matches: 4. This CDR3 is 14 amino acids long. Germline V gives CDR1 SGHNT, CDR2 YYREEE (reference sequence). As DNA, the CDR3 is TGTGCCAGCAGCTTACTAGCGGGCGTGGAGACCCAGTACTTC. Protein product: CASSLLAGVETQYF.

The genes are TRBV12-1 and TRBJ1-6; the table's TRBD1 call for D was not verified on the DNA. TRBV12-1 is listed as a pseudogene. The CDR3 runs 18 residues. This CDR3 is CASSSRGQEGGIRSPLHF. The DNA of the CDR3 is TGTGCCAGCAGCTCCCGAGGACAGGAAGGCGGTATACGGTCACCCCTCCACTTT.

The chain has TRBV6-6 and TRBJ2-5, with 7 bases that match TRBD2. The CDR3 loop spans 13 amino acids. V lost 4 bases, J lost 5 bases, and 4 bases stayed unmatched. Germline lookup yields CDR1 MNHNY and CDR2 SVGAGI (reference sequence). CDR3 loop: CASSSTGGETQYF. For the CDR3, the DNA is TGTGCCAGCAGTTCGACCGGGGGGGAGACCCAGTACTTC.

The rearrangement links TRBV19 to TRBJ1-5, with D perhaps matching TRBD1 (5 bases). Germline CDR1 is LNHDA and CDR2 is SQIVND (reference sequence). This CDR3 comprises 15 residues. V was cut by 10 bases and J by 1 base, with 17 bases left in between. CDR3: CATRVGHLSNQPQHF. The CDR3 coding sequence is TGTGCCACCAGAGTGGGGCACCTGAGCAATCAGCCCCAGCATTTT.

The chain employs TRBV5-1 and TRBJ2-1; 12 nucleotides line up with TRBD2. Germline lookup yields CDR1 SGHRS and CDR2 YFSETQ. V was clipped by 4 bases and J by 7 bases; unmatched bases: 6. The CDR3 length is 15 residues. CDR3 in DNA: TGCGCCAGCAGCGGAACCGGGACTAGCGGGAATGAGCAGTTCTTC. Its protein product is CASSGTGTSGNEQFF.

This clone was seen once. The chain is built from TRBV7-9 and TRBJ2-4, with D possibly being TRBD2 (5 bases). V was trimmed by 5 bases and J by 3 bases, leaving 11 bases between them. This CDR3 spans 14 amino acids. Per germline, CDR1 SEHNR and CDR2 FQNEAQ (reference sequence). CDR3 in amino acids: CASSHWAGKNIQYF. CDR3 DNA: TGTGCCAGCAGCCACTGGGCGGGCAAAAACATTCAGTACTTC.

V and J are TRBV10-1 and TRBJ1-5, with D tentatively TRBD1 (6 bases). The CDR3 is 16 residues long. Between the trimmed V and J ends, which lost 4 bases and 0 bases, there was a span of 13 bases. CDR1 is WNHNN and CDR2 is SYGVQD in the germline V gene (reference sequence). Written as DNA, the CDR3 is TGCGCCAGCAGTGGGGGAACAGGGAATAGCAATCAGCCCCAGCATTTT. Its protein is CASSGGTGNSNQPQHF.

CDR3 in amino acids: CASNGDSDRPRKLFF. Written as DNA, the CDR3 is TGTGCCAGCAACGGGGATTCTGACAGGCCACGAAAACTGTTTTTT. The V gene is TRBV2, the J gene TRBJ1-4; tentatively, D is TRBD1 (6 bases). The germline V gene encodes CDR1 SNHLY and CDR2 FYNNEI. Trimming removed 7 bases at V and 10 bases at J, with 22 bases between. The CDR3 loop spans 15 amino acids.

About this clone: An end of the junction differs from the germline gene, which may be a read error. V gene TRBV7-7 combines with J gene TRBJ1-1; D unresolved. Germline CDR1 reads SSHAT; CDR2 reads FNYEAQ (reference sequence). The CDR3 covers 13 residues. The chain's CDR3 is CASSLGMNTEAFF. DNA for the CDR3: TGTGCTAGCAGCTTAGGCATGAACACTGAAGCTTTCTTT.